The present T cell receptor (beta chain) was sequenced within a study of T cell responses to AZD1222 COVID-19 vaccine. Study information: Second-dose groups at about 4 or about 12 weeks were pooled. Overall study results and limits: There were mostly white British donors and more females than males, and clonal diversity was possibly underestimated. Vaccine-related CD4 TCRs covered spike, predominating at 160-218 and 743-854. The breadth and depth of Spike-specific TCRs increased once two AZD1222 doses had been given.

Sequencing used immunoSEQ multiplex PCR; TCRdb keeps in-frame clones, though not all of them. The repertoire holds 95,000 to 110,000 clones, with approximately 93% as singletons. Comment on this clone: Antigen specificity is unknown.

The clonotype comes from an adult in good health. Sequenced here: peripheral blood, sampled on day 0 of AZD1222 vaccination.

This chain's CDR3 is CASSSGQGGQPQHF. CDR3 sequence (DNA): TGTGCCAGCAGTTCCGGACAGGGAGGTCAGCCCCAGCATTTT. The chain combines TRBV6-6 with TRBJ1-5; 8 bases line up with TRBD1. V gave up 4 bases and J gave up 6 bases; unmatched junction bases: 5. The CDR3 contains 14 residues. Per the germline V gene, CDR1 is MNHNY and CDR2 is SVGAGI (reference sequence).